These T cell receptor beta chains were read from a single sample in a study of blood T cell repertoires in COVID-19. TCRdb's table, derived via immunoSEQ multiplex PCR, lists solely in-frame clones and lacks some. The sample shows around 340,000 clones, 65% to 90% of them seen only once. Sequenced material: PBMCs or T cells enriched from blood (not recorded which). The receptors derive from a woman in her 40s with acute COVID-19. CDR3s include the opening cysteine and the closing phenylalanine or tryptophan. Each record gives: D gene, V gene, clone size, J gene, CDR3 protein, CDR3 DNA. D genes are given only for firm matches. Size is omitted from some rows. Given values are once, few, many or a class for expanded clones.

d_call: .
v_call: TRBV7-9
clone_size: .
j_call: TRBJ2-2
cdr3_aa: CASSLTGPGELFF
cdr3_nt: TGTGCCAGCAGTCTTACTGGGCCCGGGGAGCTGTTTTTT

d_call: .
v_call: TRBV5-1
clone_size: .
j_call: TRBJ1-2
cdr3_aa: CASSLEGDYGYTF
cdr3_nt: TGCGCCAGCAGCTTGGAAGGGGACTATGGCTACACCTTC

d_call: TRBD2
v_call: TRBV19
clone_size: .
j_call: TRBJ2-2
cdr3_aa: CASERGIWRELFF
cdr3_nt: TGTGCCAGTGAGCGGGGGATTTGGAGGGAGCTGTTTTTT

d_call: .
v_call: TRBV27
clone_size: .
j_call: TRBJ1-1
cdr3_aa: CARESRWGVNTEAFF
cdr3_nt: TGTGCCAGAGAGTCGAGGTGGGGCGTGAACACTGAAGCTTTCTTT

d_call: TRBD2
v_call: TRBV7-9
clone_size: .
j_call: TRBJ2-1
cdr3_aa: CASNRPSGGQDEQFF
cdr3_nt: TGTGCCAGCAACCGCCCTAGCGGGGGGCAGGATGAGCAGTTCTTC

d_call: .
v_call: TRBV7-9
clone_size: once
j_call: TRBJ1-4
cdr3_aa: CASSLNTGGPTNEKLFF
cdr3_nt: TGTGCCAGCAGCTTAAATACGGGGGGGCCAACTAATGAAAAACTGTTTTTT

d_call: .
v_call: TRBV7-9
clone_size: .
j_call: TRBJ1-2
cdr3_aa: CASSPGGTNYGYTF
cdr3_nt: TGTGCCAGCAGCCCGGGGGGCACTAACTATGGCTACACCTTC

d_call: TRBD1
v_call: TRBV5-1
clone_size: .
j_call: TRBJ2-5
cdr3_aa: CASSLAEYGQGETQYF
cdr3_nt: TGCGCCAGCAGCTTGGCCGAATACGGACAGGGAGAGACCCAGTACTTC

d_call: .
v_call: TRBV6-5
clone_size: .
j_call: TRBJ1-5
cdr3_aa: CASRPDRGSNQPQHF
cdr3_nt: TGTGCCAGCAGACCAGACCGGGGGAGCAATCAGCCCCAGCATTTT

d_call: .
v_call: TRBV5-1
clone_size: .
j_call: TRBJ1-2
cdr3_aa: CASSPAWTANYGYTF
cdr3_nt: TGCGCCAGCAGCCCGGCGTGGACAGCTAACTATGGCTACACCTTC

d_call: TRBD2
v_call: TRBV27
clone_size: .
j_call: TRBJ2-7
cdr3_aa: CASSASGTSARGEQYF
cdr3_nt: TGTGCCAGCAGTGCCTCCGGGACTAGCGCGAGAGGAGAACAGTACTTC

d_call: .
v_call: TRBV19
clone_size: .
j_call: TRBJ2-7
cdr3_aa: CASSDSRGYEQYF
cdr3_nt: TGTGCCAGTAGCGACAGTAGGGGCTACGAGCAGTACTTC

d_call: TRBD1
v_call: TRBV5-1
clone_size: .
j_call: TRBJ2-3
cdr3_aa: CASTPGGASTDTQYF
cdr3_nt: TGCGCCAGCACCCCAGGGGGCGCCAGCACAGATACGCAGTATTTT

d_call: .
v_call: TRBV4-3
clone_size: .
j_call: TRBJ2-3
cdr3_aa: CASSQSNTYRTDTQYF
cdr3_nt: TGCGCCAGCAGCCAATCTAATACGTACCGCACAGATACGCAGTATTTT

d_call: .
v_call: TRBV5-4
clone_size: few
j_call: TRBJ2-3
cdr3_aa: CASSSSTGTDTQYF
cdr3_nt: TGTGCCAGCAGCTCCTCGACAGGCACAGATACGCAGTATTTT

d_call: .
v_call: TRBV7-3
clone_size: .
j_call: TRBJ1-2
cdr3_aa: CASSTGYGYTF
cdr3_nt: TGTGCCAGCAGCACAGGCTATGGCTACACCTTC

d_call: .
v_call: TRBV28
clone_size: .
j_call: TRBJ1-2
cdr3_aa: CAGGKRDYGYTF
cdr3_nt: TGTGCCGGGGGGAAAAGGGACTATGGCTACACCTTC

d_call: .
v_call: TRBV7-2
clone_size: .
j_call: TRBJ2-1
cdr3_aa: CASSLGFQAFYNEQFF
cdr3_nt: TGTGCCAGCAGCTTAGGATTCCAGGCTTTCTACAATGAGCAGTTCTTC

d_call: TRBD1
v_call: TRBV29-1
clone_size: .
j_call: TRBJ1-1
cdr3_aa: CSATNRGFTEAFF
cdr3_nt: TGCAGCGCTACTAACAGGGGGTTCACTGAAGCTTTCTTT

d_call: TRBD1
v_call: TRBV29-1
clone_size: few
j_call: TRBJ1-1
cdr3_aa: CSVAGQGRTEAFF
cdr3_nt: TGCAGCGTGGCGGGACAGGGGCGCACTGAAGCTTTCTTT

d_call: TRBD2
v_call: TRBV4-1
clone_size: once
j_call: TRBJ2-2
cdr3_aa: CASSTTSGRAPGELFF
cdr3_nt: TGCGCCAGCAGCACGACTAGCGGGAGGGCCCCCGGGGAGCTGTTTTTT

d_call: TRBD1
v_call: TRBV6-2/TRBV6-3
clone_size: .
j_call: TRBJ2-7
cdr3_aa: CASSYNPGTGSEQYF
cdr3_nt: TGTGCCAGCAGTTATAATCCGGGGACAGGGTCCGAGCAGTACTTC

d_call: .
v_call: TRBV5-1
clone_size: once
j_call: TRBJ2-3
cdr3_aa: CASSLSGTPSTDTQYF
cdr3_nt: TGCGCCAGCAGCTTGTCCGGGACACCAAGCACAGATACGCAGTATTTT

d_call: TRBD2
v_call: TRBV6-2/TRBV6-3
clone_size: .
j_call: TRBJ2-3
cdr3_aa: CASSLLAGLVADTQYF
cdr3_nt: TGTGCCAGCAGTTTGTTAGCGGGACTTGTCGCAGATACGCAGTATTTT

d_call: TRBD1
v_call: TRBV5-6
clone_size: .
j_call: TRBJ1-2
cdr3_aa: CASSIGDSYGYTF
cdr3_nt: TGTGCCAGCAGCATAGGGGACAGCTATGGCTACACCTTC

d_call: TRBD1
v_call: TRBV28
clone_size: few
j_call: TRBJ1-4
cdr3_aa: CASRTRSDRGGEKLFF
cdr3_nt: TGTGCCAGCAGAACCCGATCGGACAGGGGAGGTGAAAAACTGTTTTTT

d_call: .
v_call: TRBV4-1
clone_size: few
j_call: TRBJ1-3
cdr3_aa: CASSQDRDVGNTIYF
cdr3_nt: TGCGCCAGCAGCCAAGATCGGGATGTCGGAAACACCATATATTTT

d_call: .
v_call: TRBV27
clone_size: .
j_call: TRBJ2-2
cdr3_aa: CATPLGPAGELFF
cdr3_nt: TGTGCCACCCCGCTGGGGCCCGCCGGGGAGCTGTTTTTT

d_call: TRBD1
v_call: TRBV9
clone_size: .
j_call: TRBJ2-6
cdr3_aa: CASTLQGATGANVLTF
cdr3_nt: TGTGCCAGCACCCTACAGGGGGCTACTGGGGCCAACGTCCTGACTTTC

d_call: TRBD2
v_call: TRBV5-1
clone_size: .
j_call: TRBJ2-2
cdr3_aa: CASSLDRAGGTGELFF
cdr3_nt: TGCGCCAGCAGCTTGGACAGGGCGGGAGGCACCGGGGAGCTGTTTTTT

d_call: TRBD1
v_call: TRBV9
clone_size: .
j_call: TRBJ1-2
cdr3_aa: CASSPQTGSYGYTF
cdr3_nt: TGTGCCAGCAGCCCACAGACAGGGAGCTATGGCTACACCTTC

d_call: .
v_call: TRBV2
clone_size: .
j_call: TRBJ2-6
cdr3_aa: CATIFSGANVLTF
cdr3_nt: TGTGCCACTATATTCTCTGGGGCCAACGTCCTGACTTTC

d_call: TRBD1
v_call: TRBV5-1
clone_size: .
j_call: TRBJ2-7
cdr3_aa: CASSLGQGAYEQYF
cdr3_nt: TGCGCCAGCAGCTTAGGACAGGGGGCCTACGAGCAGTACTTC

d_call: TRBD1
v_call: TRBV5-1
clone_size: .
j_call: TRBJ1-1
cdr3_aa: CASRGAGQSLAEAFF
cdr3_nt: TGCGCCAGCAGGGGGGCGGGACAGTCGCTGGCTGAAGCTTTCTTT

d_call: TRBD1
v_call: TRBV5-4
clone_size: few
j_call: TRBJ1-5
cdr3_aa: CASSLDGQDHQPQHF
cdr3_nt: TGTGCCAGCAGCTTGGACGGACAGGACCATCAGCCCCAGCATTTT

d_call: .
v_call: TRBV6-5
clone_size: .
j_call: TRBJ1-1
cdr3_aa: CASRPDRRNTEAFF
cdr3_nt: TGTGCCAGCAGACCAGACAGGCGGAACACTGAAGCTTTCTTT

d_call: TRBD1
v_call: TRBV7-2
clone_size: few
j_call: TRBJ2-7
cdr3_aa: CASSLVPGQGYYEQYF
cdr3_nt: TGTGCCAGCAGCTTAGTCCCGGGACAGGGGTACTACGAGCAGTACTTC

d_call: .
v_call: TRBV7-9
clone_size: .
j_call: TRBJ1-1
cdr3_aa: CASSRPTGMNTEAFF
cdr3_nt: TGTGCCAGCAGCAGGCCGACGGGAATGAACACTGAAGCTTTCTTT

d_call: .
v_call: TRBV5-5
clone_size: .
j_call: TRBJ1-2
cdr3_aa: CASTTDRLFYGYTF
cdr3_nt: TGTGCCAGCACCACAGACAGGCTCTTCTATGGCTACACCTTC

d_call: .
v_call: TRBV19
clone_size: .
j_call: TRBJ1-2
cdr3_aa: CATTDPGGFGYTF
cdr3_nt: TGTGCCACTACGGACCCGGGAGGATTCGGCTACACCTTC